This T cell receptor beta chain appears in the sequencing data of a study of CD8 T cells in ankylosing spondylitis. Study-level findings and limits: The clones that were linked to disease were reported to be significantly enriched in matched synovial fluid samples from ankylosing spondylitis patients.

V lost 1 base to trimming and J lost 6 bases, with 10 bases between them. This CDR3 has 14 amino acids. CDR1 and CDR2 from the germline V gene are SGHTA and FQGNSA. TCRdb passed the 5' RACE reads through MiXCR, listing each CDR3 protein once. The table lists about 140,000 distinct CDR3 sequences, 25% to 35% of them singletons. This clonotype turned up a few times. Its target is unknown. The TCR was taken from a male donor with ankylosing spondylitis. The sequencing input was synovial fluid, either unsorted or a sorted T cell fraction (not recorded which). The chain carries TRBV7-2 and TRBJ1-5; maybe TRBD1 (5 bases). For the CDR3, the DNA is TGTGCCAGCAGCTTAGACGGGGCAGGTCAGCCCCAGCATTTT. This codes for CASSLDGAGQPQHF.